This T cell receptor (beta chain) is drawn from a study of blood T cell repertoires in COVID-19. Germline CDR1 and CDR2: SGHVS and FNYEAQ. V was clipped by 3 bases and J by 1 base; unmatched bases: 6. The CDR3 contains 16 residues. Method: immunoSEQ multiplex PCR; TCRdb's copy keeps in-frame clones and lacks some. The table records 60,000 or so clones, approximately 91% of them present only once. The material sequenced was peripheral blood. This TCR came from a human donor in a cohort sampled during active COVID-19. This chain connects TRBV7-6 to TRBJ1-5, with TRBD1 matching 7 bases. The DNA of the CDR3 is TGTGCCAGCAGCTTTGGACTACAGGGGAGCAATCAGCCCCAGCATTTT. This gives the protein CASSFGLQGSNQPQHF.